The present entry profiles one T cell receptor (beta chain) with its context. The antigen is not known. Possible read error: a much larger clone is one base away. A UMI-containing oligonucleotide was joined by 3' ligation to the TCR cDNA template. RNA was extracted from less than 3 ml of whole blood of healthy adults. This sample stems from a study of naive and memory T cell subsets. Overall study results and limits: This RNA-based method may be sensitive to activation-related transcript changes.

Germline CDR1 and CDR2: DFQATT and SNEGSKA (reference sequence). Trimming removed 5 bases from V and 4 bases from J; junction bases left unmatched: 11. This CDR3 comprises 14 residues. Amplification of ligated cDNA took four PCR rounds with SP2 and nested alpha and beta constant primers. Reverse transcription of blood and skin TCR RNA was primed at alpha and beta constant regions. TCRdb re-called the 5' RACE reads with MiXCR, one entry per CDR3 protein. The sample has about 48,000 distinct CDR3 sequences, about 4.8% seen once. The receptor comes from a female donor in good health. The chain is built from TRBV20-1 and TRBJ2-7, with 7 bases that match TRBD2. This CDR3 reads CSAPQGGALYEQYF. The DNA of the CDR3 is TGCAGTGCTCCCCAGGGAGGGGCTCTTTACGAGCAGTACTTC.